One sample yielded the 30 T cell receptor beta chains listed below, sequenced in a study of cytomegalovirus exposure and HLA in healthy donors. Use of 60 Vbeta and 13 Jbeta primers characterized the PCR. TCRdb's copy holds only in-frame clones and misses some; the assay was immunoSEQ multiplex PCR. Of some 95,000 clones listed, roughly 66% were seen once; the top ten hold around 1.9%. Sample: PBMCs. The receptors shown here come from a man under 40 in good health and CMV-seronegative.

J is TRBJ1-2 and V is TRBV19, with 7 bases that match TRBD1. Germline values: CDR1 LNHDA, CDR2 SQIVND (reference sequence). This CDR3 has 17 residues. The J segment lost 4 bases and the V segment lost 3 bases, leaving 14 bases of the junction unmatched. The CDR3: CASSIDPDRAKIYGYTF. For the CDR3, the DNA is TGTGCCAGTAGTATCGATCCCGACAGGGCGAAGATCTATGGCTACACCTTC.

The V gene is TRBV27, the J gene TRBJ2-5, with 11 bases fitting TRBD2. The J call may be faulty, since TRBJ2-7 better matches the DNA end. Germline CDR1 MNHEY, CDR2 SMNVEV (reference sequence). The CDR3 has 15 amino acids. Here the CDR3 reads CASSYSGRANYEQYF. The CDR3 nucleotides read TGTGCCAGCAGTTATAGCGGGAGGGCCAACTACGAGCAGTACTTC.

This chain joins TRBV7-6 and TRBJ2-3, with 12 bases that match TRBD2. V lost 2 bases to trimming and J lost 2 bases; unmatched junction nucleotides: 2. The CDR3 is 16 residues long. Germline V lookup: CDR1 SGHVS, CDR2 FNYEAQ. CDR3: CASSLLAGGVTDTQYF. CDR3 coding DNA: TGTGCCAGCAGCTTACTAGCGGGAGGGGTCACAGATACGCAGTATTTT.

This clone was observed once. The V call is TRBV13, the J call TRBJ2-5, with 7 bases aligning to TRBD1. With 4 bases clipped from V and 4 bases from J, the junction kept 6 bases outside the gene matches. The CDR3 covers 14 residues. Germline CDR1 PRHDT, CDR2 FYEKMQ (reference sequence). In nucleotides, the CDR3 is TGTGCCAGCAGCTCACGACAGGGCGGAGAGACCCAGTACTTC. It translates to CASSSRQGGETQYF.

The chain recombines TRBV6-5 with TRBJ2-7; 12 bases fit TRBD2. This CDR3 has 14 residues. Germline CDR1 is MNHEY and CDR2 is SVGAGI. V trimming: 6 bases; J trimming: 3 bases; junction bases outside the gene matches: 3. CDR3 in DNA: TGTGCCAGCAGGAAACTAGCGGGGGGCTACGAGCAGTACTTC. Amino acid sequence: CASRKLAGGYEQYF.

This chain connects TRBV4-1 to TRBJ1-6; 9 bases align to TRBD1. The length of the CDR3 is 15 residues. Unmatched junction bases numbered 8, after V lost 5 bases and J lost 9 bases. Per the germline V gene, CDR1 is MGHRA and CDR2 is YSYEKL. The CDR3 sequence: CASSDLDRGGSPLHF. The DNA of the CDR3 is TGCGCCAGCAGCGACCTGGACAGGGGCGGTTCACCCCTCCACTTT.

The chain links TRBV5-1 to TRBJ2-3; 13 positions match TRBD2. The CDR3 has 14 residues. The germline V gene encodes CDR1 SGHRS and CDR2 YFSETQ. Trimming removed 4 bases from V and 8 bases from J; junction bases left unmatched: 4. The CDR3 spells CASSPTSGRVTQYF. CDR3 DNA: TGCGCCAGCAGCCCTACTAGCGGGAGGGTTACGCAGTATTTT.

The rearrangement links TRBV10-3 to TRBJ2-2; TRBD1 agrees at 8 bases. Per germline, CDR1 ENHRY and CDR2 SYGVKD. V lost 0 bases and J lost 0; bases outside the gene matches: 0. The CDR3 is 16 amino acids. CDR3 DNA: TGTGCCATCAGTGAGTCGACAGGGGCGAACACCGGGGAGCTGTTTTTT. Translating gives CAISESTGANTGELFF.

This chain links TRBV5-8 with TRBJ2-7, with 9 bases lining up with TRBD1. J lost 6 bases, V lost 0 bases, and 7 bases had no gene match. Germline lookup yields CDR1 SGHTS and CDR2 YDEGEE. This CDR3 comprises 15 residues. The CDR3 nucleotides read TGTGCCAGCAGCTTGGAATCCGGGACAGGGTTCGAGCAGTACTTC. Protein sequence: CASSLESGTGFEQYF.

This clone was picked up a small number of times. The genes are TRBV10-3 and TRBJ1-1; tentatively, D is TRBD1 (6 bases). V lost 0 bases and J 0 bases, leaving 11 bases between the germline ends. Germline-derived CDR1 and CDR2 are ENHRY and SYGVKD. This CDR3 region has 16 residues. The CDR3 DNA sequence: TGTGCCATCAGTGAGTCGAGCAGGGGCCTGAACACTGAAGCTTTCTTT. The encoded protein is CAISESSRGLNTEAFF.

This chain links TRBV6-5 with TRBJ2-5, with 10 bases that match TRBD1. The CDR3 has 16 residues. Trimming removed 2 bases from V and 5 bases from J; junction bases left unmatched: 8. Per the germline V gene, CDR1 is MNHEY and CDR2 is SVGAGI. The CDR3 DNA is TGTGCCAGCAGTTACGACGGGACAGGGGTAGGGGAGACCCAGTACTTC. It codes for CASSYDGTGVGETQYF.

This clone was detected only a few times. CDR3 protein: CASSLGTGPEQYF. The CDR3 bases are TGTGCCAGCAGCTTGGGGACAGGGCCCGAGCAGTACTTC. V and J are TRBV5-5 and TRBJ2-7, with 8 bases aligning to TRBD1. The V gene end was trimmed by 0 bases and the J gene end by 6 bases; junction bases not matched to a gene: 2. The germline V gene has CDR1 SGHKS and CDR2 YYEKEE (reference sequence). The CDR3 runs 13 residues.

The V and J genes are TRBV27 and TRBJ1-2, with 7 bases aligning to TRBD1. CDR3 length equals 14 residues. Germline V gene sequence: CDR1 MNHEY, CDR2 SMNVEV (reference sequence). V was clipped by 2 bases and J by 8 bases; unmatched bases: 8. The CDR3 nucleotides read TGTGCCAGCAGTTTACTAGGGGGCGGGTGGGGCTACACCTTC. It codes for CASSLLGGGWGYTF.

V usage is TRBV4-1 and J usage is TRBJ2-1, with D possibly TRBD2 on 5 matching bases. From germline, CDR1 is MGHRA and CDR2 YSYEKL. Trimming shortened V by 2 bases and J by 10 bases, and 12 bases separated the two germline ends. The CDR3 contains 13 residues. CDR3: CASSQHLIAEQFF. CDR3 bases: TGCGCCAGCAGCCAACATCTAATAGCGGAGCAGTTCTTC.

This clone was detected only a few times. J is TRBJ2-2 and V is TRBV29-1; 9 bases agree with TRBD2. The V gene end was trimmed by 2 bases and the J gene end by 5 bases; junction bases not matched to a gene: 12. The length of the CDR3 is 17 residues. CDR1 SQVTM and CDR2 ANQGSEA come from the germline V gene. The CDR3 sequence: CSVEPDPPSGATGELFF. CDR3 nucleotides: TGCAGCGTTGAACCGGACCCTCCTAGCGGGGCTACCGGGGAGCTGTTTTTT.

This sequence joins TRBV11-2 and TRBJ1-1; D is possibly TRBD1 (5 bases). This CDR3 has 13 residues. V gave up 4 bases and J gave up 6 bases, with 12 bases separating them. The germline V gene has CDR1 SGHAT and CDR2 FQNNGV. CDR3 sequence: CASSSGTVAEAFF. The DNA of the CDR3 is TGTGCCAGCAGCTCCGGGACTGTGGCTGAAGCTTTCTTT. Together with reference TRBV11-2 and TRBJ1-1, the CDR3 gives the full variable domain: EAGVAQSPRYKIIEKRQSVAFWCNPISGHATLYWYQQILGQGPKLLIQFQNNGVVDDSQLPKDRFSAERLKGVDSTLKIQPAKLEDSAVYLCASSSGTVAEAFFGQGTRLTVV.

CDR3 DNA: TGTGCCAGCAGCGATAGGGGTCTCAACACCGGGGAGCTGTTTTTT. Translated, it gives CASSDRGLNTGELFF. V is TRBV5-4 and J is TRBJ2-2; maybe TRBD1 (5 bases). The germline V and J ends were trimmed by 4 bases and 2 bases, with 12 bases remaining between them. This CDR3 is 15 amino acids long. Germline loops: CDR1 SGHNT, CDR2 YYREEE (reference sequence).

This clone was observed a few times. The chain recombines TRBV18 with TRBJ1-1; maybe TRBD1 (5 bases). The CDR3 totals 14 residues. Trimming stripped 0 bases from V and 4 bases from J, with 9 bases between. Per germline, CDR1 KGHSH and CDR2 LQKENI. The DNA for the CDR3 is TGTGCCAGCTCACCACCAGGGGCAGGCACTGAAGCTTTCTTT. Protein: CASSPPGAGTEAFF.

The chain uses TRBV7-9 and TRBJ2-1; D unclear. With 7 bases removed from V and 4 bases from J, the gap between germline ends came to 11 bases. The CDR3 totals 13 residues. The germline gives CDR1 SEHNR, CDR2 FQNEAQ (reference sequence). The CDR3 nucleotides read TGTGCCAGCAACCCCGAGGAATACAATGAGCAGTTCTTC. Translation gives CASNPEEYNEQFF.

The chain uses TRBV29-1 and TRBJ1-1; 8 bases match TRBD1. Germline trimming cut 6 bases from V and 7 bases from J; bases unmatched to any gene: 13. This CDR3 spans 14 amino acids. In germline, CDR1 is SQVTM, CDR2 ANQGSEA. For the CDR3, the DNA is TGCAGCGTCGTGGGACAGGACGCCGGGAGTGAAGCTTTCTTT. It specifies CSVVGQDAGSEAFF. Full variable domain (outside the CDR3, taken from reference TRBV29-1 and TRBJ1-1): SAVISQKPSRDICQRGTSLTIQCQVDSQVTMMFWYRQQPGQSLTLIATANQGSEATYESGFVIDKFPISRPNLTFSTLTVSNMSPEDSSIYLCSVVGQDAGSEAFFGQGTRLTVV.

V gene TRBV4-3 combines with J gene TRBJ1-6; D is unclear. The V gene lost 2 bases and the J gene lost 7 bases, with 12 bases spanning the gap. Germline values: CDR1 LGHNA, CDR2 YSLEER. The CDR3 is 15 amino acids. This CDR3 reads CASSQSRGSNSPLHF. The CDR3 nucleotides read TGCGCCAGCAGCCAATCCAGAGGCTCGAATTCACCCCTCCACTTT.

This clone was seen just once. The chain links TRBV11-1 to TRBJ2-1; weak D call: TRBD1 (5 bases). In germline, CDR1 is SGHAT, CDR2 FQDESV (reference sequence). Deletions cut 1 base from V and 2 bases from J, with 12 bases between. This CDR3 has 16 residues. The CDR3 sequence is CASSLEGPGTYNEQFF. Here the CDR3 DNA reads TGTGCCAGCAGCTTAGAGGGGCCAGGAACCTACAATGAGCAGTTCTTC.

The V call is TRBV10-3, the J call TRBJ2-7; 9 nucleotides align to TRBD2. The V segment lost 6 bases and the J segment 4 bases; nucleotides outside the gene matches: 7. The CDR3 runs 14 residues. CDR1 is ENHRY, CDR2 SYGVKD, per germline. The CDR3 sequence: CAISALAGGYEQYF. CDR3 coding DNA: TGTGCCATCAGCGCTCTGGCGGGGGGGTACGAGCAGTACTTC.

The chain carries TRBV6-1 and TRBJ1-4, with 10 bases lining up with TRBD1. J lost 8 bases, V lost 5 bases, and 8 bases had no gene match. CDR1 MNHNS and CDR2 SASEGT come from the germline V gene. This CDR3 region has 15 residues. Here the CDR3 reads CASSPRQGAREKLFF. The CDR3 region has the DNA TGTGCCAGCAGTCCCAGACAGGGGGCGCGCGAAAAACTGTTTTTT.

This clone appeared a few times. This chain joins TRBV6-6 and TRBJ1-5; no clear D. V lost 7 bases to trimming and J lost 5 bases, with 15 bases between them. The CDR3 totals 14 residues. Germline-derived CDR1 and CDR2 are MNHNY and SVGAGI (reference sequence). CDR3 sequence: CASTDAVRYQPQHF. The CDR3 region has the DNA TGTGCCAGCACAGACGCGGTTCGTTATCAGCCCCAGCATTTT.

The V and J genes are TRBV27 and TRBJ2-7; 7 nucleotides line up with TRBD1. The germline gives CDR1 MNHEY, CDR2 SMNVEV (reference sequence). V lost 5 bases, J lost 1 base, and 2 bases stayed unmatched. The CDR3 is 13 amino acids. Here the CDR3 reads CASSPGQSYEQYF. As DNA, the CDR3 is TGTGCCAGCAGTCCGGGACAGTCCTACGAGCAGTACTTC.

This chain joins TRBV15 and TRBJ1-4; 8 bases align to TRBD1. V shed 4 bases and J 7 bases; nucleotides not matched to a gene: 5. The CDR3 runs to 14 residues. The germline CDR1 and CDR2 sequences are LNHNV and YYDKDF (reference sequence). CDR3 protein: CATSTDRVFEKLFF. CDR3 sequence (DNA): TGTGCCACCAGCACGGACAGGGTTTTTGAAAAACTGTTTTTT.

CDR3 bases: TGTGCCAGCAGCACGGGACTAGCGGTCTCTGGGGATGAGCAGTTCTTC. Its translation is CASSTGLAVSGDEQFF. The chain carries TRBV5-6 and TRBJ2-1; 11 nucleotides align to TRBD2. Germline CDR1 reads SGHDT; CDR2 reads YYEEEE. V lost 4 bases and J lost 8; bases outside the gene matches: 11. CDR3 length: 16 amino acids. Full variable domain (rest looked up from reference TRBV5-6 and TRBJ2-1): DAGVTQSPTHLIKTRGQQVTLRCSPKSGHDTVSWYQQALGQGPQFIFQYYEEEERQRGNFPDRFSGHQFPNYSSELNVNALLLGDSALYLCASSTGLAVSGDEQFFGPGTRLTVL.

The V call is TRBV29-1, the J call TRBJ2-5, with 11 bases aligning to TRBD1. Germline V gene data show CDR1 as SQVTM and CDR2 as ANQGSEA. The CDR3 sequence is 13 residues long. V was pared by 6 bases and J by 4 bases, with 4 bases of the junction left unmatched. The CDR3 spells CSVGTGGRETQYF. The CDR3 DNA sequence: TGCAGCGTAGGGACAGGGGGTAGAGAGACCCAGTACTTC.

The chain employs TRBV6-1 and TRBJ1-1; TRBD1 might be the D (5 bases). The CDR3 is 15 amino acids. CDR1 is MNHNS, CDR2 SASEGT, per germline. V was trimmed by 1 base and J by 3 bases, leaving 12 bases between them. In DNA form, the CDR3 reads TGTGCCAGCAGTGAAGGGGTGGGGGAGGACACTGAAGCTTTCTTT. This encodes CASSEGVGEDTEAFF.